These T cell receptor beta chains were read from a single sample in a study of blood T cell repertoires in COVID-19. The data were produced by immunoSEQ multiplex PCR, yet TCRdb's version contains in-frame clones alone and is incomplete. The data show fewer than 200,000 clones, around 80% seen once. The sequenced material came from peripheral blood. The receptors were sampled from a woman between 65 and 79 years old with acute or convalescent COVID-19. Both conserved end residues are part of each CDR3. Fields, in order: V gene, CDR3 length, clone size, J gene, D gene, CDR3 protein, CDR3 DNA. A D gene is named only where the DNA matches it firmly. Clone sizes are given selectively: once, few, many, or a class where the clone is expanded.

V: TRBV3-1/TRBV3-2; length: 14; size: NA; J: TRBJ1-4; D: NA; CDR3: CASSSGVRDEKLFF; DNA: TGTGCCAGCAGCTCAGGGGTGCGGGATGAAAAACTGTTTTTT
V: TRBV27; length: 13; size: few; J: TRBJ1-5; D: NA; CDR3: CASSYQDDQPQHF; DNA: TGTGCCAGCAGTTACCAGGATGATCAGCCCCAGCATTTT
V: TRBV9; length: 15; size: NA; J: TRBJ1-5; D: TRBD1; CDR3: CASSPSGGSNQPQHF; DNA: TGTGCCAGCAGCCCCTCAGGGGGCAGCAATCAGCCCCAGCATTTT
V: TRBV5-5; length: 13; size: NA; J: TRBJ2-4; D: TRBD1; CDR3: CASSLDRGDIQYF; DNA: TGTGCCAGCAGCTTGGACAGGGGTGACATTCAGTACTTC
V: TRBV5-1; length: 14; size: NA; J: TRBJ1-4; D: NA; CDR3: CASSLGRVTEKLFF; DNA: TGCGCCAGCAGCTTGGGGCGGGTTACTGAAAAACTGTTTTTT
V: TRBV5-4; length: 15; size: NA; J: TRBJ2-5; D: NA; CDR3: CASSLDGDPEGAQYF; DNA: TGTGCCAGCAGCCTGGACGGTGACCCGGAGGGAGCCCAGTACTTC
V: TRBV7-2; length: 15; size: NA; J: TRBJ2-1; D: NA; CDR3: CASSFKAESSNEQFF; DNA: TGTGCCAGCAGCTTTAAGGCGGAATCGAGTAATGAGCAGTTCTTC
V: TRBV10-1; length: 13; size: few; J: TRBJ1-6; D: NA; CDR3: CASQDSFGSPLHF; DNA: TGCGCCAGCCAGGACAGTTTTGGATCACCCCTCCACTTT
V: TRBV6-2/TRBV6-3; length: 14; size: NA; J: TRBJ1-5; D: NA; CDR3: CASSFGSTYQPQHF; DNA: TGTGCCAGCAGTTTCGGGAGTACCTATCAGCCCCAGCATTTT
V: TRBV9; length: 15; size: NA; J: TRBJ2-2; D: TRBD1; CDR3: CASSPRTGGTGELFF; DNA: TGTGCCAGCAGCCCCCGGACAGGGGGCACCGGGGAGCTGTTTTTT
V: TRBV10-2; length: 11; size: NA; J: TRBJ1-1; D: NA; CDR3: CASSPGVGAFF; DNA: TGCGCCAGCAGTCCAGGGGTAGGAGCTTTCTTT
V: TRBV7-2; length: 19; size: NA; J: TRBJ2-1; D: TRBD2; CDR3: CASSLRLGGREGRYNEQFF; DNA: TGTGCCAGCAGCTTAAGGCTAGGGGGACGGGAGGGCCGCTACAATGAGCAGTTCTTC
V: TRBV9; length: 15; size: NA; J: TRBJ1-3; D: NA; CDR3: CASSSTLNSGNTIYF; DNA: TGTGCCAGCAGCTCAACATTAAACTCTGGAAACACCATATATTTT
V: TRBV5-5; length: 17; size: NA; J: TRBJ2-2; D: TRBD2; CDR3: CASSLGPAGSNTGELFF; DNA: TGTGCCAGCAGCTTGGGACCAGCGGGATCGAACACCGGGGAGCTGTTTTTT
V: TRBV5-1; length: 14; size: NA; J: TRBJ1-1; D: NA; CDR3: CASNSIGENTEAFF; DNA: TGCGCCAGCAACTCAATCGGGGAGAACACTGAAGCTTTCTTT
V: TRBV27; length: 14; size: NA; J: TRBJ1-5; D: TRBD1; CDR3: CASRQGYSNQPQHF; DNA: TGTGCCAGCAGACAGGGGTATAGCAATCAGCCCCAGCATTTT
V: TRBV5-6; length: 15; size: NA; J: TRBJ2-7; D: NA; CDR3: CASSLLGGDSYEQYF; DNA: TGTGCCAGCAGCTTGTTAGGGGGGGACTCCTACGAGCAGTACTTC
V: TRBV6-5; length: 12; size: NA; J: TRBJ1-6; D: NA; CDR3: CASSRGNSPLHF; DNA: TGTGCCAGCAGCAGAGGTAATTCACCCCTCCACTTT
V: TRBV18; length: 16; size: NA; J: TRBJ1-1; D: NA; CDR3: CASSPLAGTKNTEAFF; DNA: TGTGCCAGCTCACCACTAGCCGGGACAAAGAACACTGAAGCTTTCTTT
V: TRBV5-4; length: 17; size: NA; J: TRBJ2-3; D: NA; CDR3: CASSAGTHLLLTDTQYF; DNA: TGTGCCAGCAGCGCCGGGACTCACCTACTGCTCACAGATACGCAGTATTTT
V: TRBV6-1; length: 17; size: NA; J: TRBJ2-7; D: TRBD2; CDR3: CASSENLAGGPSYEQYF; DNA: TGTGCCAGCAGTGAAAATCTGGCGGGAGGCCCTTCCTACGAGCAGTACTTC
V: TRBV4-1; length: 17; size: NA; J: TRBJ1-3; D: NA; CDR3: CASSQAHTGWSGNTIYF; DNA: TGCGCCAGCAGCCAAGCCCACACAGGGTGGTCTGGAAACACCATATATTTT
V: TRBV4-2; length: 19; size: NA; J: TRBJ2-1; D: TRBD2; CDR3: CASSQARGLAGGPMIEQFF; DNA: TGTGCCAGCAGCCAAGCCAGGGGGCTAGCGGGAGGGCCGATGATTGAGCAGTTCTTC
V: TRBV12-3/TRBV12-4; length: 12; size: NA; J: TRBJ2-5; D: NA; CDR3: CASSLLQETQYF; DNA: TGTGCCAGCAGTTTATTACAAGAGACCCAGTACTTC
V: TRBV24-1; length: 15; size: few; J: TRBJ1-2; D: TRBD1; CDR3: CATSDPGQGFKGYTF; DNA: TGTGCCACCAGCGATCCGGGACAGGGATTCAAGGGCTACACCTTC
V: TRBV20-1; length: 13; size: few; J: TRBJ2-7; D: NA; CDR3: CSASALGRNEQYF; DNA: TGCAGTGCTAGTGCGTTGGGCAGAAACGAGCAGTACTTC
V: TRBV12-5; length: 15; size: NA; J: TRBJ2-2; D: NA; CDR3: CASGFGLADTGELFF; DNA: TGTGCTAGTGGTTTTGGTTTAGCGGATACCGGGGAGCTGTTTTTT
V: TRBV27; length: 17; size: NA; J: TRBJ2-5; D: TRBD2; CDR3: CASSPRSGRASRETQYF; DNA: TGTGCCAGCAGTCCCCGAAGCGGGAGGGCCTCCAGGGAGACCCAGTACTTC